The T cell receptor (beta chain) described here comes from a study of T-cell reconstitution after alpha-beta-depleted transplantation in children. This CDR3 comprises 14 residues. Looked up from germline, CDR1 is SGHRS and CDR2 is YFSETQ. V was trimmed by 5 bases and J by 4 bases, leaving 16 bases between them. Preparing the TCRbeta library involved the use of unique molecular identifiers. In TCRdb, the PCR reads were re-called with MiXCR into one record per CDR3 protein. Of approximately 270,000 distinct CDR3 sequences listed, more than 8% are singletons. The sequencing here drew on PBMCs from the stem cell graft donor, taken from the stem cell graft. This sequence originates from a human donor who donated a stem cell graft to a child with SCID. The genes are TRBV5-1 and TRBJ2-7; D is tentatively TRBD1 or TRBD2 (5 bases each). CDR3 in DNA: TGCGCCAGCAGGTACGGGACCGGGCGATACGAGCAGTACTTC. Encoded protein: CASRYGTGRYEQYF.